This TCR beta chain appears in the sequencing data of a study of T cell changes during pregnancy in multiple sclerosis. V shed 2 bases and J shed 2 bases, with 7 bases lying between them. The CDR3 loop spans 14 amino acids. Germline values: CDR1 MNHNY, CDR2 SVGAGI (reference sequence). The method was immunoSEQ multiplex PCR; TCRdb's version includes in-frame clones alone and lacks a portion of them. The sample yields around 81,000 clones, over 85% seen once. Specimen: peripheral blood, collected after pregnancy. The chain joins TRBV6-6 to TRBJ1-5; D perhaps matches TRBD1 (6 bases). The clonotype was recovered from a female donor in good health, enrolled as a control in a pregnancy study. CDR3: CASSYRTGNQPQHF. The CDR3 bases are TGTGCCAGCAGTTACCGGACAGGCAATCAGCCCCAGCATTTT.